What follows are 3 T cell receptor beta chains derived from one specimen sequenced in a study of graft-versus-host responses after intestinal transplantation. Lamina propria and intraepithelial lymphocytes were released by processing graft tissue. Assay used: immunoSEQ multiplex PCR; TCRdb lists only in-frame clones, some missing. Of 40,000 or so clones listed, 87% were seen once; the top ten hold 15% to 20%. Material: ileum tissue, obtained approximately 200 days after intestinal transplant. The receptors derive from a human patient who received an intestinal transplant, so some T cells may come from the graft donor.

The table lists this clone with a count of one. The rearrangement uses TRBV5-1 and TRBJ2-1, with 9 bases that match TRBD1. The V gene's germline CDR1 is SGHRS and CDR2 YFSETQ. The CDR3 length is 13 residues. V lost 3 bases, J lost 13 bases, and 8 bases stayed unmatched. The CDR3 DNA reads TGCGCCAGCAGCTACGGAGGGGACAGGGTCCAGTTCTTC. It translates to CASSYGGDRVQFF.

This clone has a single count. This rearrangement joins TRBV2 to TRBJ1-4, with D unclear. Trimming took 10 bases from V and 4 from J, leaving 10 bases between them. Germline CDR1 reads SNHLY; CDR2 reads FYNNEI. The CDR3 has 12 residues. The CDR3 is CAKRSGNEKLFF. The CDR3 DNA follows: TGTGCCAAAAGGTCCGGTAATGAAAAACTGTTTTTT.

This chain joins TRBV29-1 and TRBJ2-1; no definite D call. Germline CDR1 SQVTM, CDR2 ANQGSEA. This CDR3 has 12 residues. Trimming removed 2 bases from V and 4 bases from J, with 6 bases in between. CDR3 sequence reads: CSVEWQYNEQFF. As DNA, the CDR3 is TGCAGCGTTGAATGGCAGTACAATGAGCAGTTCTTC.